This T cell receptor beta chain stems from a study of shared clonotypes between healthy human individuals. In the case of this clone: Its target is not known.

The assay was run at deep level. In the study's own analysis: ImmunoSEQ output held junction-only sequences without quality scores, so filtering differed. Method: immunoSEQ multiplex PCR; TCRdb's copy keeps in-frame clones and lacks some. The V and J calls and clone size were taken over from that table, and D and trimming were inferred from the DNA. This table has roughly 2,000,000 clones, roughly 95% appearing once. General study findings and limits: Memory subsets had estimated richness that was generally smaller than that of naive subsets. Naive CD4 clonotypes overlapped across several donors at around 4.8%.

Naive CD8 cells comprised CD45RO-negative, CCR7-positively selected cells, excluding terminally differentiated effector memory CD45RA+ cells. Germline CDR1 reads MNHEY; CDR2 reads SVGAGI. The CDR3 runs to 14 residues. Between the trimmed V and J ends, which lost 5 bases and 2 bases, there was a span of 13 bases. The sample was naive CD8+ T cells sorted from blood. The rearrangement links TRBV6-5 to TRBJ2-7, with D maybe TRBD1 (5 bases). The TCR sequence derives from a man aged 18 to 29 in good health. The CDR3 region is CASSLTANPYEQYF. For the CDR3, the DNA is TGTGCCAGCAGTCTGACAGCGAACCCCTACGAGCAGTACTTC.